Listed below are T cell receptor beta chains from one sample, sequenced in a study of T cells in Graves' hyperthyroidism and ophthalmopathy. TCRdb ran MiXCR on the multiplex PCR reads and lists one entry per CDR3 protein. The sample has roughly 170,000 distinct CDR3 sequences; about 9.4% are singletons. Specimen: blood. The source of these receptors is a young woman with Graves' hyperthyroidism that later progressed to Graves' ophthalmopathy. CDR3s include the opening cysteine and the closing phenylalanine or tryptophan. A D gene is named only where the DNA matches it firmly. Size is omitted from some rows. Given values are once, few, many or a class for expanded clones.

DNA,CDR3,V,size,D,J
TGTGCCAGCAGCGTAGAGCCGGGTGGAAACACCATATATTTT,CASSVEPGGNTIYF,TRBV9,few,.,TRBJ1-3
TGTGCCAGCAGCTTTCGGACAGGGGTCATCTACGAGCAGTACTTC,CASSFRTGVIYEQYF,TRBV5-8,.,TRBD1,TRBJ2-7
TGTGCCAGCAGTGAAGGTCCAGGACGGGGTGGCTACACCTTC,CASSEGPGRGGYTF,TRBV6-1,many,.,TRBJ1-2
TGTGCCACCAGTCAAGGACAGTCTAGCACAGATACGCAGTATTTT,CATSQGQSSTDTQYF,TRBV24-1,many,.,TRBJ2-3
TGTGCCAGCAGCGCGGGACAGCTTACCCCCGTCCTGACTTTC,CASSAGQLTPVLTF,TRBV9,.,TRBD1,TRBJ2-6
TGTGCCAGTAGGGACAGGGGAGGGTCATTTGAGCAGTTCTTC,CASRDRGGSFEQFF,TRBV19,few,TRBD1,TRBJ2-1
TGCAGTGCTAGAAGAGCGGGAAGGGACTACAATGAGCAGTTCTTC,CSARRAGRDYNEQFF,TRBV20-1,many,TRBD2,TRBJ2-1
TGTGCCAGCAGTTCTGTCTCCCGTTCTGGAAACACCATATATTTT,CASSSVSRSGNTIYF,TRBV28,many,.,TRBJ1-3
TGTGCCAGCAGTTTCCCCGGGGCAGCAGCCTACGAGCAGTACTTC,CASSFPGAAAYEQYF,TRBV27,many,.,TRBJ2-7
TGTGCCAGCAGCTTCTTAAACTCAGGGGATGGCTACACCTTC,CASSFLNSGDGYTF,TRBV7-9,many,.,TRBJ1-2
TGTGCCAGCAGCTTACAGGGGGCCGGGGAGACCCAGTACTTC,CASSLQGAGETQYF,TRBV7-3,.,TRBD1,TRBJ2-5
TGTGCCAGCAGCTCCCGGGACAGGGGGGACTATGGCTACACCTTC,CASSSRDRGDYGYTF,TRBV7-9,few,TRBD1,TRBJ1-2
TGCAGCGTCCACTTAGGCACCTACGAGCAGTACTTC,CSVHLGTYEQYF,TRBV29-1,many,.,TRBJ2-7
TGCGCCAGCAGCCAAGAACCTAGCGGGAGGGGCGAGCAGTACTTC,CASSQEPSGRGEQYF,TRBV4-1,few,TRBD2,TRBJ2-7
TGCGCCAGCAGGACTAGCGGGGGAGAGACCCAGTACTTC,CASRTSGGETQYF,TRBV10-2,few,TRBD2,TRBJ2-5
TGTGCCAGCAGCCCCCGGGACAGGTTGACTGGCTACGAGCAGTACTTC,CASSPRDRLTGYEQYF,TRBV13,few,TRBD1,TRBJ2-7
TGTGCCAGTTTAAGTAACTATGGCTACACCTTC,CASLSNYGYTF,TRBV6-1,few,.,TRBJ1-2
TGTGCCAGCAGTGAGGGCCCTAGGGATTATAATTCACCCCTCCACTTT,CASSEGPRDYNSPLHF,TRBV2,many,.,TRBJ1-6
TGTGCCAGCAGGGTCCGGCCAGCGGGGGGCTACGAGCAGTACTTC,CASRVRPAGGYEQYF,TRBV6-1,many,TRBD2,TRBJ2-7
TGTGCCAGCAGTGAATTTAGTGGGACTAGCTTCTACGAGCAGTACTTC,CASSEFSGTSFYEQYF,TRBV25-1,few,TRBD2,TRBJ2-7
TGTGCCATCAGTGGTGGATTCCAACCTAGTTCACCCCTCCACTTT,CAISGGFQPSSPLHF,TRBV10-3,many,.,TRBJ1-6
TGCGCCAGCAGGATGGGTTATAATTCACCCCTCCACTTT,CASRMGYNSPLHF,TRBV5-1,.,.,TRBJ1-6
TGTGCCAGCAGCTTTTACGAGGGTGATACGCAGTATTTT,CASSFYEGDTQYF,TRBV7-3,many,.,TRBJ2-3
TGTGCCAGCTCACCACCGGCGGTAGGGCGTTGGGAGCAGTTCTTC,CASSPPAVGRWEQFF,TRBV18,few,.,TRBJ2-1
TGTGCCAGCAGTTTCCTTGCGAATTCACCCCTCCACTTT,CASSFLANSPLHF,TRBV27,many,.,TRBJ1-6
TGTGCCAGCAGTCTCAGGGACTACCCGGAAGGGCAGTTCTTC,CASSLRDYPEGQFF,TRBV28,many,TRBD2,TRBJ2-1
TGTGCCAGCAGCTCCAGGGGCGCGAACACCGGGGAGCTGTTTTTT,CASSSRGANTGELFF,TRBV7-6,few,.,TRBJ2-2
TGTGCCAGCTCCATTAGGACAGGGGAAGCTTTCTTT,CASSIRTGEAFF,TRBV18,many,TRBD1,TRBJ1-1
TGTGCCAGCAGTGACAGGGATCAGCCCCAGCATTTT,CASSDRDQPQHF,TRBV2,many,.,TRBJ1-5